This record looks at one T cell receptor beta chain sequence and its context. Its antigen target is currently unknown. No quality values exist for individual bases; no much larger clone is one base distant. This specimen comes from a study of T cell clonotyping in hematopoietic cell transplantation (TCRdb year 2021). As for the study more broadly: A total of over 130 blood samples were gathered in the study from 30 to 40 consecutive transplant recipients along with their related donors. Patient recruitment ran from late 2015 to early 2017, and follow-up continued until late 2020 or death. Broad study findings and their caveats: Overlap with donor repertoires was found for only a small fraction of recipient repertoires, with over 95% found to appear de novo at the given depth. A decrease in recipient TCR diversity was observed after transplant, and a progressive increase in pathologically expanded clonotypes was seen from day 30 to day 180. Broader posttransplant TCR repertoire diversity was predicted by donor and pretransplant recipient Inverse Simpson Index values. The sample size was limited, and CD4 and CD8 repertoire contributions could not be separated because cells were not sorted.

TCR beta CDR3 regions were amplified from genomic DNA with the immunoSEQ assay, a bias-controlled multiplex PCR using V- and J-specific primers. A proprietary barcode and Illumina adapter sequences were added to the CDR3 amplicons in a second PCR step. An Illumina MiSeq instrument was used for sequencing of the CDR3 libraries. For the original study's pipeline: Export and quality control were performed with immunoSEQ Analyzer 3.0, and downstream analyses were performed with R Bioconductor and Immunarch. Only productive rearrangements in the normalized downsampled data set were used to calculate repertoire metrics. In the normalized cohort, a clonotype counted as pathologically expanded if the clonotype was larger than 5 templates. The Inverse Simpson Index served as the measure of repertoire diversity. To capture all clonotypes, the CMV-specificity analyses were run on the non-normalized data set. TCRdb stores this immuneACCESS table with in-frame sequences only. Part of the clones is absent; in the studies checked, under half of the shortfall reflects unresolved V genes, and no reason is known for the rest. The DNA was the basis for D and trimming; V, J and clone size are from that table. The sample table contains 65,000 to 75,000 clones; only one count was recorded for 85% to 95% of them. Around 1.6% of the sample is held by the ten biggest clonotypes.

For TCR beta sequencing, blood samples came from the related transplant donors. Nuclei Lysis Solution was used to extract genomic DNA from fresh or cryopreserved unfractionated peripheral blood mononuclear cells. Its CDR3 holds 15 amino acids, cysteine through phenylalanine. Kept here is only the CDR3 DNA, which spans 45 bases and is read in frame from base 1. CDR1 SEHNR and CDR2 FQNEAQ are derived from the germline V gene (reference sequence). Unmatched junction bases come to 1, with V trimmed by 6 bases and J by 2 bases. The chain couples TRBV7-9 to TRBJ2-3; 14 central bases correspond to TRBD2. The TCR comes from a man in his forties or fifties in good health. Some clones in this sample may be carry-over from other donors' samples. The material sequenced was peripheral blood mononuclear cells. The CDR3 region: CASRGLAGDTDTQYF. The base sequence is TGTGCCAGCAGGGGACTAGCGGGAGACACAGATACGCAGTATTTT. Reference TRBV7-9 and TRBJ2-3 proteins supply the regions before and after the CDR3; the full variable domain is: DTGVSQNPRHKITKRGQNVTFRCDPISEHNRLYWYRQTLGQGPEFLTYFQNEAQLEKSRLLSDRFSAERPKGSFSTLEIQRTEQGDSAMYLCASRGLAGDTDTQYFGPGTRLTVL.